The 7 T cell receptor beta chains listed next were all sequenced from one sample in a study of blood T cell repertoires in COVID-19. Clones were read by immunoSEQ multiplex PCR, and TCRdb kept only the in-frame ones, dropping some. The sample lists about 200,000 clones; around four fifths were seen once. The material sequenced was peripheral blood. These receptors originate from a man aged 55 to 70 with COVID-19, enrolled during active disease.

The CDR3, as DNA: TGTGCCAGTAGTATAGTTGGGAGAAGTCAGCCCTATGGCTACACCTTC. It codes for CASSIVGRSQPYGYTF. The V call is TRBV19, the J call TRBJ1-2; no clear D. The V end was cut by 1 base, the J end by 4 bases, with 16 bases between. The CDR3 spans 16 residues. The germline CDR1 and CDR2 sequences are LNHDA and SQIVND (reference sequence).

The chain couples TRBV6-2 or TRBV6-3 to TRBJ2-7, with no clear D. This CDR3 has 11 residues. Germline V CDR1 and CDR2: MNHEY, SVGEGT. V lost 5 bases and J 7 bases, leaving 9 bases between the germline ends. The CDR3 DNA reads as TGTGCCAGCAGTCGCCTTAGTGAGCAGTACTTC. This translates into CASSRLSEQYF.

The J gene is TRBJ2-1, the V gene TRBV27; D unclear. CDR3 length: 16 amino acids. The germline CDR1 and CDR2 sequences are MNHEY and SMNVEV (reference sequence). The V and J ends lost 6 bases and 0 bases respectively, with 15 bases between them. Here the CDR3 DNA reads TGTGCCAGCAGAGGCCTTGGGCTAAGCTCCTACAATGAGCAGTTCTTC. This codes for CASRGLGLSSYNEQFF.

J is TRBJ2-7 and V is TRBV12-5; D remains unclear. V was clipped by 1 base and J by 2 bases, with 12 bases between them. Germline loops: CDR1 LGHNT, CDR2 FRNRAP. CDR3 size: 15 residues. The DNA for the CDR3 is TGTGCTAGTGGTTTGGGACAAGGCATGACCTACGAGCAGTACTTC. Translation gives CASGLGQGMTYEQYF.

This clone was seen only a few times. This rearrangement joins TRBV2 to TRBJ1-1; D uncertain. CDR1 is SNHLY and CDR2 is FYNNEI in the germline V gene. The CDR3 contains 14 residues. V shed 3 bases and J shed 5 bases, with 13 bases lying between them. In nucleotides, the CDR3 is TGTGCCAGCAGTGATGAGCTTTCGGGGACTGAAGCTTTCTTT. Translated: CASSDELSGTEAFF.

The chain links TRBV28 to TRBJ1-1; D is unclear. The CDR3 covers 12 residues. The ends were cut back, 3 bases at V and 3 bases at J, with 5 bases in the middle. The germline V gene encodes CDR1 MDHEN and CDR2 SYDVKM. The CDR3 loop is CASSFSYTEAFF. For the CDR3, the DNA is TGTGCCAGCAGTTTTAGCTACACTGAAGCTTTCTTT.

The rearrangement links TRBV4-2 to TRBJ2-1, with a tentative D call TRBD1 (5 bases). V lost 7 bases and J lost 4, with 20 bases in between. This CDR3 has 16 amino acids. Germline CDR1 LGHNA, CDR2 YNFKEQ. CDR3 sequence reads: CASTWGRTSLYNEQFF. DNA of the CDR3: TGTGCCAGCACCTGGGGCAGAACCAGCCTATACAATGAGCAGTTCTTC.